The present T cell receptor (beta chain) was sequenced within a study of T cells expressing NK-cell markers. Study-level points and caveats: In several donors, dominant CD3+CD56+NKG2C+ clones formed roughly 1.0-7.5% of CD8+ cells.

TCRdb re-called the 5' RACE reads and catalogs CDR3 proteins one per entry, DNA excluded. This sample's clone table lists 150,000 to 170,000 distinct CDR3 sequences. As regards this clonotype: The antigen remains undetermined.

The V gene's germline CDR1 is DFQATT and CDR2 SNEGSKA (reference sequence). The CDR3 length is 13 residues. The chain links TRBV20-1 to TRBJ2-1; lacking DNA, the TRBD2 call made by TCRdb goes unchecked. This clonotype was obtained from a woman between 45 and 65 years old in good health. The sequencing sample was made of blood T cells: a sorted CD56 or NKG2C T cell subset, CD4+ or CD8+ T cells, or bulk PBMC T cells (not recorded which). CDR3 in amino acids: CSAFPETSLEQFF.